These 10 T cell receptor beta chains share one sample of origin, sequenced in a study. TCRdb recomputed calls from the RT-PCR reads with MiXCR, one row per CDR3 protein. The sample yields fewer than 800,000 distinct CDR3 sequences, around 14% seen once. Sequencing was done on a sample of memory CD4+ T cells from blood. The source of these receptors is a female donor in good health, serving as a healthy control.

CDR3 amino acids: CASRTGLNTEAFF. The CDR3 bases are TGTGCCAGCAGGACAGGATTGAACACTGAAGCTTTCTTT. The chain is built from TRBV6-1 and TRBJ1-1; possible D gene TRBD1, 6 bases. Germline V lookup: CDR1 MNHNS, CDR2 SASEGT. This CDR3 region has 13 residues. V lost 6 bases to trimming and J lost 0 bases, with 8 bases between them.

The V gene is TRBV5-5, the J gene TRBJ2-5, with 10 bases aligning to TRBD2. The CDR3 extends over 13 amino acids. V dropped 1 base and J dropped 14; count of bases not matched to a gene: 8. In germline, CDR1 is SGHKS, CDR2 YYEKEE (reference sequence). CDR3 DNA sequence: TGTGCCAGCAGCTTGCTAGCGGGAGTATTCAAATACTTC. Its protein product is CASSLLAGVFKYF.

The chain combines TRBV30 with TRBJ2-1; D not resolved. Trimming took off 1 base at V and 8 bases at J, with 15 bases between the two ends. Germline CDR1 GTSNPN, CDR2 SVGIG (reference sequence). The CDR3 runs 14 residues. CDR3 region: CAWSGARLLDEQFF. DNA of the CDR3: TGTGCCTGGAGTGGTGCCAGGTTACTGGATGAGCAGTTCTTC.

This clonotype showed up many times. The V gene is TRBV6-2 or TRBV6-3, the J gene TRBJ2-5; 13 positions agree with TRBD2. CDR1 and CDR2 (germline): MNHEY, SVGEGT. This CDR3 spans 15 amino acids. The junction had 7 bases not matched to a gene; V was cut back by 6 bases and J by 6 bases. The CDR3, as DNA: TGTGCCAGCAGCTCTGGACTAGCGGGAGTGAAGACCCAGTACTTC. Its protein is CASSSGLAGVKTQYF.

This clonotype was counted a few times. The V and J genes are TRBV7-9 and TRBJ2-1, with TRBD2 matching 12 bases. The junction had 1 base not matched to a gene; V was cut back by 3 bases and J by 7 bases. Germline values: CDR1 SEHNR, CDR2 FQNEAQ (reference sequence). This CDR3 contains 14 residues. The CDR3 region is CASSFGLAGNEQFF. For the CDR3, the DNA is TGTGCCAGCAGCTTTGGACTAGCGGGAAATGAGCAGTTCTTC.

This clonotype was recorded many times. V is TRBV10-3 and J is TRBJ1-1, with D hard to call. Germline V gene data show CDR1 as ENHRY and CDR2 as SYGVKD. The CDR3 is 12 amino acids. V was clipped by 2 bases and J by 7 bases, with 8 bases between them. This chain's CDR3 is CAISEARVEAFF. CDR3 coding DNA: TGTGCCATCAGTGAGGCCCGGGTTGAAGCTTTCTTT.

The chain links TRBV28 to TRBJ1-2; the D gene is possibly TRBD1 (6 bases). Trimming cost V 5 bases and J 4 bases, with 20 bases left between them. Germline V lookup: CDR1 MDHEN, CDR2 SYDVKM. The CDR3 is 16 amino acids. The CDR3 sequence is CASSPPTGRESYGYTF. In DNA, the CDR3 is TGTGCCAGCAGTCCCCCCACAGGGAGAGAGAGCTATGGCTACACCTTC.

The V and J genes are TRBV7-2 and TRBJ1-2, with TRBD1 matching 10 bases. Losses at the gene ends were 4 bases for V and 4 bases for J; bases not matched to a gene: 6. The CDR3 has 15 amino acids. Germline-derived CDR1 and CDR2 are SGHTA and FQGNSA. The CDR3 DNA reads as TGTGCCAGCAGCTCACGACAGGGGGCCCTCTATGGCTACACCTTC. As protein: CASSSRQGALYGYTF. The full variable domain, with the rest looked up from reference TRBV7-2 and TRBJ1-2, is GAGVSQSPSNKVTEKGKDVELRCDPISGHTALYWYRQSLGQGLEFLIYFQGNSAPDKSGLPSDRFSAERTGGSVSTLTIQRTQQEDSAVYLCASSSRQGALYGYTFGSGTRLTVV.

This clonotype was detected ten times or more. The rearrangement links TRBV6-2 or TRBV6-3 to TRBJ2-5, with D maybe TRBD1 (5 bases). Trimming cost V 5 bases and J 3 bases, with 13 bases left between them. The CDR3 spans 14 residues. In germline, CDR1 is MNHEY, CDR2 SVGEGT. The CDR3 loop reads CASSRSTAEETQYF. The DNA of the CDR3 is TGTGCCAGCAGTAGATCGACAGCAGAAGAGACCCAGTACTTC.

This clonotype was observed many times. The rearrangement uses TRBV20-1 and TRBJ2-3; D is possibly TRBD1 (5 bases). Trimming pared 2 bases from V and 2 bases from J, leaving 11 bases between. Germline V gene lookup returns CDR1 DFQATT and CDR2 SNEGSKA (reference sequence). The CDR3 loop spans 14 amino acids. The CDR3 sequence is CSARKGPYTDTQYF. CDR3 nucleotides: TGCAGTGCTAGAAAGGGGCCTTACACAGATACGCAGTATTTT.